Listed here are 3 T cell receptor beta chains from one sample, sequenced in a study of blood T cell repertoires in COVID-19. Only in-frame clones appear in the TCRdb table, and some are missing; sequencing was by immunoSEQ multiplex PCR. The sample records around 250,000 clones, 80% to 85% being singletons. Sequenced material: peripheral blood. Receptors were obtained from a woman aged 35 to 49 who had recovered from COVID-19.

The chain recombines TRBV11-3 with TRBJ2-1; D ambiguous. Germline V gene data show CDR1 as SGHNT and CDR2 as YENEEA. Trimming removed 1 base from V and 4 bases from J, with 8 bases in between. The CDR3 runs to 14 residues. This CDR3 is CASSLVAEYNEQFF. The CDR3 DNA sequence: TGTGCCAGCAGCTTAGTGGCCGAATACAATGAGCAGTTCTTC.

The V and J genes are TRBV3-1 (or the pseudogene TRBV3-2) and TRBJ2-5, with TRBD1 matching over 7 bases. From germline, CDR1 is LGHDT and CDR2 YNNKEL (reference sequence). There are 14 residues in the CDR3. Trimming at V came to 5 bases and at J to 4 bases, leaving 7 bases not matched to a gene. CDR3 nucleotide sequence: TGTGCCAGCAGCAACCCGACAGGGCGAGAGACCCAGTACTTC. Its protein is CASSNPTGRETQYF.

This clone was seen only a few times. The V gene is TRBV5-1, the J gene TRBJ2-3; no clear D. V lost 2 bases and J lost 2, with 9 bases in between. The CDR3 spans 14 residues. CDR1 and CDR2 (germline): SGHRS, YFSETQ. The DNA of the CDR3 is TGCGCCAGCAGCTTACAAGGAGACACAGATACGCAGTATTTT. Its translation: CASSLQGDTDTQYF.